This TCR beta chain was observed in a study of blood T cell repertoires in COVID-19. Profiled with immunoSEQ multiplex PCR; TCRdb holds only in-frame clones, not every one. Seen here are about 130,000 clones, roughly 80% observed once, and the top ten hold 16%. The germline gives CDR1 SGHKS, CDR2 YYEKEE (reference sequence). This CDR3 contains 13 residues. Trimming took off 2 bases at V and 5 bases at J, with 10 bases between the two ends. This clonotype originated in a woman in her fifties or sixties with acute or convalescent COVID-19. The chain combines TRBV5-5 with TRBJ1-2; D gene uncertain. Sample: peripheral blood. CDR3 nucleotide sequence: TGTGCCAGCAGCTTCGACGGGAGATATGGCTACACCTTC. Its translation: CASSFDGRYGYTF.